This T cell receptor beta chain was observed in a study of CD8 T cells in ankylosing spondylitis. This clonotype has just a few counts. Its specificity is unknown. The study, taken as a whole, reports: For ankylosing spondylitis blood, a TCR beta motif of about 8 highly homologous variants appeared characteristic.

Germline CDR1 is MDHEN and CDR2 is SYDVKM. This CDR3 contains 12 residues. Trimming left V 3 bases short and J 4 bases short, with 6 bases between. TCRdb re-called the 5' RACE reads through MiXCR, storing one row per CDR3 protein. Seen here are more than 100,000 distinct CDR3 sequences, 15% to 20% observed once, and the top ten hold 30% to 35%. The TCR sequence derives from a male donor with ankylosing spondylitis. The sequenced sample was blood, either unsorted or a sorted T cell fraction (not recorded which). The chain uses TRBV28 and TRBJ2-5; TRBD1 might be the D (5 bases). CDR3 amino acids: CASSFDRETQYF. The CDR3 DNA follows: TGTGCCAGCAGTTTTGACAGAGAGACCCAGTACTTC.